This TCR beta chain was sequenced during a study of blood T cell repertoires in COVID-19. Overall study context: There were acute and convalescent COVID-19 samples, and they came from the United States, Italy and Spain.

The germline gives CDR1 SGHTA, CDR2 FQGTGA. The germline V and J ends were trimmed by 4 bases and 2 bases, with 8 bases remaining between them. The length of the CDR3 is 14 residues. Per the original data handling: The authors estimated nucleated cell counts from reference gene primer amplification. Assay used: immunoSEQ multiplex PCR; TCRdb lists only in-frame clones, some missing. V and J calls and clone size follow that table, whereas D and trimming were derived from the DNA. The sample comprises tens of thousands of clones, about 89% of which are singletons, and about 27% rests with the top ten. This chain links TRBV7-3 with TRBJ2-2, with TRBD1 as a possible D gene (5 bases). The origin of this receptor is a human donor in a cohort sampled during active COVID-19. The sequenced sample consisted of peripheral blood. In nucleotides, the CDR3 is TGTGCCAGCAGCTCGACAGATAACACCGGGGAGCTGTTTTTT. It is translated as CASSSTDNTGELFF.